The 29 T cell receptor beta chains below were found in one sample sequenced in a study of shared clonotypes between healthy human individuals. Assay: immunoSEQ multiplex PCR; the TCRdb copy retains only in-frame clones and omits some. Of 550,000 to 850,000 clones in the sample, approximately 74% were seen once. Sequenced: memory CD4+ T cells sorted from blood. Regarding subset: CD45RA-negative fraction. Receptor source: a woman in her twenties or thirties in good health.

The gene calls are TRBV7-9 and TRBJ2-5, with D maybe TRBD1 (5 bases). The germline V and J ends were trimmed by 5 bases and 5 bases, with 12 bases remaining between them. This CDR3 spans 13 amino acids. Germline V gene sequence: CDR1 SEHNR, CDR2 FQNEAQ (reference sequence). The CDR3 DNA reads TGTGCCAGCAGCACAGGTGGCTGGGAGACCCAGTACTTC. Residues: CASSTGGWETQYF.

V and J are TRBV7-6 and TRBJ2-7, with a possible D match to TRBD2 (6 bases). CDR3 length: 15 residues. Germline CDR1 reads SGHVS; CDR2 reads FNYEAQ. With 5 bases removed from V and 0 bases from J, the gap between germline ends came to 14 bases. CDR3 nucleotides: TGTGCCAGCAGCGCCGGGACTCAGAGCTCCTACGAGCAGTACTTC. It is translated as CASSAGTQSSYEQYF.

The rearrangement uses TRBV2 and TRBJ2-7, with 8 bases identical to TRBD1. V trimming: 8 bases; J trimming: 4 bases; junction bases outside the gene matches: 7. Germline CDR1 and CDR2: SNHLY and FYNNEI. The CDR3 extends over 13 amino acids. CDR3 DNA: TGTGCCAGCGGAGGACAGGGACTGTACGAGCAGTACTTC. Amino acid sequence: CASGGQGLYEQYF.

The V and J genes are TRBV5-1 and TRBJ1-2, with D hard to call. The length of the CDR3 is 14 residues. Trimming left V 4 bases short and J 2 bases short, with 12 bases between. CDR1 and CDR2 from the germline V gene are SGHRS and YFSETQ. DNA of the CDR3: TGCGCCAGCAGCCCTATTAGGGAGAACTATGGCTACACCTTC. Its translation: CASSPIRENYGYTF. Full variable domain (rest looked up from reference TRBV5-1 and TRBJ1-2): KAGVTQTPRYLIKTRGQQVTLSCSPISGHRSVSWYQQTPGQGLQFLFEYFSETQRNKGNFPGRFSGRQFSNSRSEMNVSTLELGDSALYLCASSPIRENYGYTFGSGTRLTVV.

The chain couples TRBV11-2 to TRBJ2-7, with D perhaps TRBD1 (6 bases). Trimming pared 5 bases from V and 1 base from J, leaving 18 bases between. The CDR3 extends over 16 amino acids. Per the germline V gene, CDR1 is SGHAT and CDR2 is FQNNGV. CDR3 residues: CASSLIQTGGSYEQYF. The CDR3 DNA reads TGTGCCAGCAGCCTCATTCAGACAGGAGGATCCTACGAGCAGTACTTC.

The DNA of the CDR3 is TGTGCCAGCAGTCTAGAACTAGCCCTTAGCACAGATACGCAGTATTTT. Encoded protein: CASSLELALSTDTQYF. This chain uses TRBV28 with TRBJ2-3; D may be TRBD2 (6 bases). V lost 5 bases to trimming and J lost 0 bases, with 15 bases between them. Germline V gene lookup returns CDR1 MDHEN and CDR2 SYDVKM. This CDR3 has 16 amino acids. The full variable domain, with the rest looked up from reference TRBV28 and TRBJ2-3, is DVKVTQSSRYLVKRTGEKVFLECVQDMDHENMFWYRQDPGLGLRLIYFSYDVKMKEKGDIPEGYSVSREKKERFSLILESASTNQTSMYLCASSLELALSTDTQYFGPGTRLTVL.

In this sample, this clone turned up a few times. The rearrangement links TRBV7-2 to TRBJ2-7; 7 positions agree with TRBD2. The V gene's germline CDR1 is SGHTA and CDR2 FQGNSA. V lost 5 bases to trimming and J lost 9 bases; unmatched junction nucleotides: 13. This CDR3 is 14 amino acids long. CDR3 sequence reads: CASSTQRDSFAQYF. The CDR3 DNA sequence: TGTGCCAGCAGCACCCAGCGGGACTCCTTCGCGCAGTACTTC.

This chain connects TRBV6-1 to TRBJ2-2, with TRBD2 matching over 11 bases. The CDR3 is 15 amino acids. Losses at the gene ends were 2 bases for V and 4 bases for J; bases not matched to a gene: 0. Germline V lookup: CDR1 MNHNS, CDR2 SASEGT. CDR3 nucleotides: TGTGCCAGCAGTGAAACTAGCGGGAGCACCGGGGAGCTGTTTTTT. It is translated as CASSETSGSTGELFF.

J is TRBJ2-2 and V is TRBV5-1; no clear D gene. This CDR3 has 13 residues. CDR1 is SGHRS and CDR2 is YFSETQ in the germline V gene. The V end was cut by 2 bases, the J end by 6 bases, with 8 bases between. DNA of the CDR3: TGCGCCAGCAGCTTACAAGGTTCCGGGGAGCTGTTTTTT. It encodes CASSLQGSGELFF.

The rearrangement uses TRBV25-1 and TRBJ2-7; D is possibly TRBD2 (6 bases). CDR3 length: 15 residues. V lost 4 bases to trimming and J lost 6 bases, with 19 bases between them. Looked up from germline, CDR1 is MGHDK and CDR2 is SYGVNS. The CDR3 nucleotides read TGTGCCAGCAGTGGTGAAAGCGGGTGGGGCTCCGAGCAGTACTTC. Translation: CASSGESGWGSEQYF.

The V call is TRBV28, the J call TRBJ2-7; no clear D gene. The length of the CDR3 is 13 residues. V was pared by 3 bases and J by 4 bases, with 10 bases between. Germline assignment: CDR1 MDHEN and CDR2 SYDVKM. The DNA for the CDR3 is TGTGCCAGCAGTTTGGCCCAGCTTTACGAGCAGTACTTC. This codes for CASSLAQLYEQYF.

This chain joins TRBV27 and TRBJ2-1; D is uncertain. The CDR3 contains 13 residues. Trimming removed 5 bases from V and 4 bases from J, with 9 bases in between. Germline values: CDR1 MNHEY, CDR2 SMNVEV (reference sequence). The CDR3 DNA follows: TGTGCCAGCAGTCCAGACGGGTACAATGAGCAGTTCTTC. Residues: CASSPDGYNEQFF.

This clone was seen only a few times. This chain links TRBV29-1 with TRBJ2-7; TRBD1 might be the D (6 bases). CDR3 length: 16 amino acids. Germline CDR1 is SQVTM and CDR2 is ANQGSEA. Trimming removed 3 bases from V and 7 bases from J, with 25 bases in between. CDR3 residues: CSVDLPGATGTGEQYF. For the CDR3, the DNA is TGCAGCGTTGATCTCCCAGGGGCAACCGGGACGGGAGAGCAGTACTTC.

The V and J genes are TRBV28 and TRBJ2-5, with 7 bases aligning to TRBD2. This CDR3 contains 15 residues. Germline V gene data show CDR1 as MDHEN and CDR2 as SYDVKM. The V segment lost 6 bases and the J segment 3 bases; nucleotides outside the gene matches: 10. CDR3 sequence: CASSPLAGVEETQYF. CDR3 coding DNA: TGTGCCAGCAGCCCCTTGGCGGGAGTCGAAGAGACCCAGTACTTC. Complete variable domain (other parts from reference TRBV28 and TRBJ2-5): DVKVTQSSRYLVKRTGEKVFLECVQDMDHENMFWYRQDPGLGLRLIYFSYDVKMKEKGDIPEGYSVSREKKERFSLILESASTNQTSMYLCASSPLAGVEETQYFGPGTRLLVL.

The chain recombines TRBV5-1 with TRBJ2-5; TRBD2 might be the D (5 bases). Trimming shortened V by 4 bases and J by 4 bases, and 20 bases separated the two germline ends. CDR3 length equals 16 residues. Per the germline V gene, CDR1 is SGHRS and CDR2 is YFSETQ. Here the CDR3 DNA reads TGCGCCAGCAGCCACGACGTGAGCGGAGGCCCAGAGACCCAGTACTTC. It yields the protein CASSHDVSGGPETQYF.

The CDR3 DNA sequence: TGTGCCAGCAGTCCTTCCGGGACGCGGGGTCAGTACTTC. It translates to CASSPSGTRGQYF. V usage is TRBV6-1 and J usage is TRBJ2-4; maybe TRBD2 (6 bases). Germline CDR1 reads MNHNS; CDR2 reads SASEGT. Trimming took 5 bases from V and 12 from J, leaving 17 bases between them. CDR3 size: 13 residues.

The rearrangement links TRBV4-1 to TRBJ2-3, with a weak D call TRBD1 (6 bases). The germline V gene encodes CDR1 MGHRA and CDR2 YSYEKL. V was trimmed by 2 bases and J by 0 bases, leaving 12 bases between them. The CDR3 spans 16 residues. The CDR3 reads CASSQNRALSTDTQYF. The DNA of the CDR3 is TGCGCCAGCAGCCAAAACAGGGCGCTTAGCACAGATACGCAGTATTTT.

This clone showed up just a few times. This chain joins TRBV4-2 and TRBJ2-7, with no clear D. Germline assignment: CDR1 LGHNA and CDR2 YNFKEQ. V lost 0 bases, J lost 3 bases, and 18 bases lay in between. The CDR3 contains 17 residues. This chain's CDR3 is CASSQDSGLRSLYEQYF. In nucleotides, the CDR3 is TGTGCCAGCAGCCAAGACTCCGGGCTTAGATCCCTCTACGAGCAGTACTTC.

To note about this clone: This specimen includes other DNA sequences encoding the same CDR3. The chain links TRBV7-9 to TRBJ2-2; perhaps D is TRBD1 or TRBD2 (6 bases each). The CDR3 contains 15 residues. Looked up from germline, CDR1 is SEHNR and CDR2 is FQNEAQ (reference sequence). The V end was cut by 0 bases, the J end by 3 bases, with 8 bases between. The CDR3 DNA reads as TGTGCCAGCAGCTTAGCCGGGGGCTACACCGGGGAGCTGTTTTTT. Protein: CASSLAGGYTGELFF.

The chain uses TRBV19 and TRBJ2-3; TRBD2 might be the D (6 bases). The CDR3 has 13 residues. Germline CDR1 LNHDA, CDR2 SQIVND (reference sequence). The ends were cut back, 8 bases at V and 5 bases at J, with 14 bases in the middle. The CDR3 is CASRRREEDTQYF. DNA of the CDR3: TGTGCCAGTCGAAGAAGGGAGGAAGATACGCAGTATTTT.

V usage is TRBV28 and J usage is TRBJ1-5, with no clear D. The CDR3 contains 14 residues. The germline V gene has CDR1 MDHEN and CDR2 SYDVKM. Trimming removed 3 bases from V and 6 bases from J, with 12 bases in between. CDR3 loop: CASSFLYRTQPQHF. DNA of the CDR3: TGTGCCAGCAGTTTTCTATACCGCACTCAGCCCCAGCATTTT.

This chain connects TRBV29-1 to TRBJ2-1; the match to TRBD1 covers 11 bases. The CDR3 has 12 amino acids. V shed 7 bases and J 9 bases; nucleotides not matched to a gene: 5. Germline V gives CDR1 SQVTM, CDR2 ANQGSEA. The CDR3 DNA reads TGCAGCGCGGACAGGGGGCAGGGTGAGCAGTTCTTC. Residues: CSADRGQGEQFF.

V is TRBV29-1 and J is TRBJ2-3; 8 bases are a match to TRBD1. CDR1 and CDR2 (germline): SQVTM, ANQGSEA. V shed 7 bases and J 1 base; nucleotides not matched to a gene: 10. There are 15 residues in the CDR3. CDR3 amino acids: CSAPGPGQGTDTQYF. The CDR3 nucleotides are TGCAGCGCTCCCGGCCCGGGACAGGGCACAGATACGCAGTATTTT.

The chain uses TRBV2 and TRBJ2-4, with D uncertain. Germline lookup yields CDR1 SNHLY and CDR2 FYNNEI. Trimming left V 1 base short and J 4 bases short, with 5 bases between. The CDR3 is 13 amino acids. CDR3 loop: CASSEGRKNIQYF. DNA for the CDR3: TGTGCCAGCAGTGAAGGTAGGAAAAACATTCAGTACTTC.

With regard to this clone: Other DNA sequences from this sample encode an identical CDR3 as well. This chain connects TRBV6-5 to TRBJ1-1; 7 bases are shared with TRBD1. Germline CDR1 and CDR2: MNHEY and SVGAGI. The CDR3 length is 14 residues. Trimming at V came to 6 bases and at J to 2 bases, leaving 6 bases not matched to a gene. The CDR3: CASRRDSLNTEAFF. The CDR3 region has the DNA TGTGCCAGCAGAAGGGACAGCCTAAACACTGAAGCTTTCTTT.

In regard to this clone: Other DNA sequences in this specimen translate into the identical CDR3. The chain has TRBV4-1 and TRBJ2-7; the D is unclear. The CDR3 runs to 14 residues. V was pared by 0 bases and J by 3 bases, with 9 bases between. Germline CDR1 and CDR2: MGHRA and YSYEKL. The CDR3 here is CASSQDSASYEQYF. The CDR3 region has the DNA TGCGCCAGCAGCCAAGATTCGGCTAGCTACGAGCAGTACTTC.

CDR3 protein: CASRPAGSGSTDTQYF. DNA for the CDR3: TGTGCCAGTAGGCCCGCGGGGAGCGGGAGCACAGATACGCAGTATTTT. The V and J genes are TRBV19 and TRBJ2-3; possible D gene TRBD2, 6 bases. CDR1 and CDR2 from the germline V gene are LNHDA and SQIVND (reference sequence). With 6 bases removed from V and 0 bases from J, the gap between germline ends came to 16 bases. The CDR3 runs 16 residues.

The table lists this clone with a few counts. CDR3 nucleotides: TGTGCCAGCAGGCCGGGACAGTACACCGGGGAGCTGTTTTTT. This translates into CASRPGQYTGELFF. The chain carries TRBV25-1 and TRBJ2-2; 7 nucleotides match TRBD1. The germline V gene has CDR1 MGHDK and CDR2 SYGVNS. Trimming took 6 bases from V and 3 from J; bases not matched to a gene: 4. CDR3 size: 14 residues. Looking up the rest from reference TRBV25-1 and TRBJ2-2 gives the full variable domain: EADIYQTPRYLVIGTGKKITLECSQTMGHDKMYWYQQDPGMELHLIHYSYGVNSTEKGDLSSESTVSRIRTEHFPLTLESARPSHTSQYLCASRPGQYTGELFFGEGSRLTVL.

The CDR3 is CASKTGLYEQYF. CDR3 coding DNA: TGTGCCAGCAAGACGGGGCTCTACGAGCAGTACTTC. The V call is TRBV28, the J call TRBJ2-7, with D possibly being TRBD1 or TRBD2 (5 bases each). The CDR3 totals 12 residues. CDR1 and CDR2 from the germline V gene are MDHEN and SYDVKM. V lost 7 bases and J lost 3, with 10 bases in between.